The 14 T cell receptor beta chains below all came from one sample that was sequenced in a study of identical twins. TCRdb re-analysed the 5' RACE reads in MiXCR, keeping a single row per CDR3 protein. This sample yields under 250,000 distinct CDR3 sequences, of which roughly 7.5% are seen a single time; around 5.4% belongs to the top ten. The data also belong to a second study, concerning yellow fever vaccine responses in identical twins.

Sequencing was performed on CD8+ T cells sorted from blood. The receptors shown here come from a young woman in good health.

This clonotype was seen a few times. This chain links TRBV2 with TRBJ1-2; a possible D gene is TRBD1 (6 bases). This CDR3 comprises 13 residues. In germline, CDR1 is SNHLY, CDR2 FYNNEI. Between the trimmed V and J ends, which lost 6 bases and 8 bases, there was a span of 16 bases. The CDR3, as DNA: TGTGCCAGCAGCCGAGGGGGGGCAGAGGGCTACACCTTC. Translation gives CASSRGGAEGYTF.

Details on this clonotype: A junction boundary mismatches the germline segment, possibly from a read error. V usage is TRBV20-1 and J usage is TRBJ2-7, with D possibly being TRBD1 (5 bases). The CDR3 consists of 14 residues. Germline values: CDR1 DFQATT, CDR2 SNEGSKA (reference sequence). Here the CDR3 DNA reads TGCAGTGCGAGTGACAGCCTTACGCCCTACAAGCAGTACTTC. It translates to CSASDSLTPYKQYF.

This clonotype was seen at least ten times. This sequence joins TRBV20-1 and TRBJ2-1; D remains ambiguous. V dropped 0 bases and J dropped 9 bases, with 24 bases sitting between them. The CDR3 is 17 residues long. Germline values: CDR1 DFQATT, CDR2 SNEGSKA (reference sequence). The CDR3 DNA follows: TGCAGTGCTAGAGATTATTACGCGATCGTTAACATGGGTGAGCAGTTCTTC. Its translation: CSARDYYAIVNMGEQFF.

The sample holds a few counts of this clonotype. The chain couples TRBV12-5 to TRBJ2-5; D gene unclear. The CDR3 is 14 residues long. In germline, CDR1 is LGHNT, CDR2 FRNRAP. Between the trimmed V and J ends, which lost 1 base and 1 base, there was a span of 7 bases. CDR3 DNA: TGTGCTAGTGGTTTGGGGGGAACCCAAGAGACCCAGTACTTC. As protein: CASGLGGTQETQYF.

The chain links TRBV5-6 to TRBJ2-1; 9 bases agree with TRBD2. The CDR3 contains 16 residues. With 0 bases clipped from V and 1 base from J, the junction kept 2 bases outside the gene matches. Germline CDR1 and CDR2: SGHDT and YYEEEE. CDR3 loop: CASSLVAGASYNEQFF. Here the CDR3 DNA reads TGTGCCAGCAGCTTGGTAGCGGGAGCGTCCTACAATGAGCAGTTCTTC.

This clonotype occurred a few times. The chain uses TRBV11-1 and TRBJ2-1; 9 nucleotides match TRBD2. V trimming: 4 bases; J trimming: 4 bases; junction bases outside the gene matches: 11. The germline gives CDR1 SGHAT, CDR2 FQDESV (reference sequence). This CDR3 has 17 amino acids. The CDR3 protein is CASSSTLAGAPYNEQFF. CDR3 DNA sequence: TGTGCCAGCAGCTCCACCTTAGCGGGGGCCCCTTACAATGAGCAGTTCTTC.

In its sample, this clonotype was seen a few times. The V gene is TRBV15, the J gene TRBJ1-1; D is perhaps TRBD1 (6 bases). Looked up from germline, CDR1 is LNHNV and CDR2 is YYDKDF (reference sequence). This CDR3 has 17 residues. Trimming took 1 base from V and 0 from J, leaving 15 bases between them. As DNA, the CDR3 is TGTGCCACCAGCAGAGCTACAGGGTTGGGAGTGAACACTGAAGCTTTCTTT. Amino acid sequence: CATSRATGLGVNTEAFF.

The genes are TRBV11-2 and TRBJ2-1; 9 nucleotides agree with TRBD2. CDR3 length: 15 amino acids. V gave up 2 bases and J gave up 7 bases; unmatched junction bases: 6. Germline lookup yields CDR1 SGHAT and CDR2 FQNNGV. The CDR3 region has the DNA TGTGCCAGCAGCTTACCTCCGGGACTAGCAAATGAGCAGTTCTTC. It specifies CASSLPPGLANEQFF.

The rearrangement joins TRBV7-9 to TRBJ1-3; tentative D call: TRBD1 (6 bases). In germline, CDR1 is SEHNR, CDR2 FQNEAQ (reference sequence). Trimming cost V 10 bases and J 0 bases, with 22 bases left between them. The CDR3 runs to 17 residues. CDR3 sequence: CATKSRGTLSSGNTIYF. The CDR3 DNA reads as TGTGCCACCAAAAGTAGGGGGACCCTCAGCTCTGGAAACACCATATATTTT.

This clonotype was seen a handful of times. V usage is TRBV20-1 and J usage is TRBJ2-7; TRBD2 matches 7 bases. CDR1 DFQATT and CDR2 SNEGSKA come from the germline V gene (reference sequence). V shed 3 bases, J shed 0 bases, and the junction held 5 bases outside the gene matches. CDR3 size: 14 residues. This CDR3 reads CSASWGGTSYEQYV. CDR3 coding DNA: TGCAGTGCTAGTTGGGGGGGGACCTCCTACGAGCAGTACGTC.

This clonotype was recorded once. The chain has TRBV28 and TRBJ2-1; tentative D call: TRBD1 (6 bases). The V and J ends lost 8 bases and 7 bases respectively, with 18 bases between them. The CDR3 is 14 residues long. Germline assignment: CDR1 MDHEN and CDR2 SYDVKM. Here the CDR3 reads CASGPAGAENEQFF. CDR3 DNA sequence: TGTGCCAGCGGGCCGGCAGGGGCCGAGAATGAGCAGTTCTTC.

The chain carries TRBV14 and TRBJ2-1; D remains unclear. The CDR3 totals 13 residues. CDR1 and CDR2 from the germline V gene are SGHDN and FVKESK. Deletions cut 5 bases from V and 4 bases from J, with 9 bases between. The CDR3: CASSVSLYNEQFF. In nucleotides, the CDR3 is TGTGCCAGCAGCGTTTCCCTTTACAATGAGCAGTTCTTC.

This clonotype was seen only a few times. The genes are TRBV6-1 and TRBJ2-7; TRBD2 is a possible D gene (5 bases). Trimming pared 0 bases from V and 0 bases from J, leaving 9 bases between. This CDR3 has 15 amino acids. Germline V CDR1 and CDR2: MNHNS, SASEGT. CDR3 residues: CASSEALRGSYEQYV. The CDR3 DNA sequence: TGTGCCAGCAGTGAAGCGCTTCGGGGCTCCTACGAGCAGTACGTC.

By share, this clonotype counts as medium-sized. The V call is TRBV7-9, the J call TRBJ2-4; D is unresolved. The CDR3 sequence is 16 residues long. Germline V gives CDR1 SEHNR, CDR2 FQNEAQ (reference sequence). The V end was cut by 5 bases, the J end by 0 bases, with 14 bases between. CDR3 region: CASSRSDRLAKNIQYF. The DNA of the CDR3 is TGTGCCAGCAGCCGGTCCGATCGACTAGCCAAAAACATTCAGTACTTC.